This entry lists 25 T cell receptor beta chains sequenced from one sample in a study of early T cells in non-severe SARS-CoV-2 infection. TCRdb recomputed calls from the 5' RACE reads with MiXCR, one row per CDR3 protein. The sample has tens of thousands of distinct CDR3 sequences; more than 9% are singletons. Sequenced: whole blood. These receptors were taken from an adult who was a healthcare worker with PCR-confirmed SARS-CoV-2 infection or an uninfected control (not recorded which).

The gene calls are TRBV4-3 and TRBJ1-2; D is uncertain. Trimming took off 0 bases at V and 4 bases at J, with 12 bases between the two ends. The CDR3 runs to 15 residues. Germline V gene lookup returns CDR1 LGHNA and CDR2 YSLEER. The CDR3 loop is CASSQDVTPVYGYTF. In DNA form, the CDR3 reads TGCGCCAGCAGCCAAGATGTCACCCCGGTCTATGGCTACACCTTC.

The genes are TRBV9 and TRBJ2-5; 15 bases match TRBD2. The CDR3 length is 17 residues. V lost 3 bases and J lost 4; bases outside the gene matches: 7. Per germline, CDR1 SGDLS and CDR2 YYNGEE. In nucleotides, the CDR3 is TGTGCCAGCAGCGCAACCGGGACTAGCGGGAGGAGAGAGACCCAGTACTTC. It encodes CASSATGTSGRRETQYF.

The sample holds a few counts of this clonotype. The chain employs TRBV6-2 or TRBV6-3 and TRBJ1-6; weak D call: TRBD1 (5 bases). Germline CDR1 MNHEY, CDR2 SVGEGT. This CDR3 has 14 residues. V dropped 1 base and J dropped 7 bases, with 8 bases sitting between them. CDR3 DNA: TGTGCCAGCAGTTACTTACAGGAAAATTCACCCCTCCACTTT. Translated, it gives CASSYLQENSPLHF.

This clonotype was observed many times. The J gene is TRBJ2-2, the V gene TRBV7-2; D gene unclear. The germline V and J ends were trimmed by 4 bases and 3 bases, with 9 bases remaining between them. This CDR3 has 14 residues. Germline assignment: CDR1 SGHTA and CDR2 FQGNSA. The CDR3 spells CASSWSADTGELFF. CDR3 in DNA: TGTGCCAGCAGCTGGTCAGCAGACACCGGGGAGCTGTTTTTT.

This clonotype showed up many times. The J gene is TRBJ2-1, the V gene TRBV24-1, with D unresolved. Trimming stripped 7 bases from V and 5 bases from J, with 2 bases between. There are 10 residues in the CDR3. Germline lookup yields CDR1 KGHDR and CDR2 SFDVKD. The chain's CDR3 is CATRHNEQFF. CDR3 in DNA: TGTGCCACCAGACACAATGAGCAGTTCTTC.

The sample holds many counts of this clonotype. The V gene is TRBV4-1, the J gene TRBJ2-1; 8 bases fit TRBD1. Germline loops: CDR1 MGHRA, CDR2 YSYEKL. The CDR3 is made up of 15 amino acids. Trimming took 0 bases from V and 7 from J; bases not matched to a gene: 5. Here the CDR3 reads CASSQEDRGLNEQFF. In DNA, the CDR3 is TGCGCCAGCAGCCAAGAAGACAGGGGATTGAATGAGCAGTTCTTC.

This clonotype was observed many times. The rearrangement joins TRBV5-5 to TRBJ2-1; the match to TRBD1 covers 9 bases. The CDR3 sequence is 15 residues long. V dropped 4 bases and J dropped 6; count of bases not matched to a gene: 8. Germline CDR1 SGHKS, CDR2 YYEKEE (reference sequence). CDR3: CASSTGGTGSNEQFF. The CDR3 DNA follows: TGTGCCAGCAGCACCGGAGGGACAGGGTCCAATGAGCAGTTCTTC.

This clonotype was detected many times. J is TRBJ2-1 and V is TRBV29-1; possibly TRBD2 for D (6 bases). The V gene's germline CDR1 is SQVTM and CDR2 ANQGSEA. Trimming pared 2 bases from V and 8 bases from J, leaving 13 bases between. The CDR3 covers 13 residues. The CDR3 protein is CSVERARRDEQFF. The CDR3 DNA follows: TGCAGCGTTGAAAGGGCCCGGAGGGATGAGCAGTTCTTC.

This clonotype was counted at least ten times. This chain connects TRBV19 to TRBJ2-4; D is unresolved. V shed 4 bases and J shed 3 bases, with 16 bases lying between them. Germline V gene lookup returns CDR1 LNHDA and CDR2 SQIVND (reference sequence). The CDR3 runs to 16 residues. The CDR3, as DNA: TGTGCCAGTAGTACTGACTTTCTCGGGTTCAAAAACATTCAGTACTTC. Its translation: CASSTDFLGFKNIQYF.

This clonotype was observed at least ten times. The CDR3 is CSVEQSMNTEAFF. Written as DNA, the CDR3 is TGCAGCGTTGAACAGAGCATGAACACTGAAGCTTTCTTT. The rearrangement links TRBV29-1 to TRBJ1-1; no definite D call. The CDR3 sequence is 13 residues long. Trimming took off 2 bases at V and 0 bases at J, with 7 bases between the two ends. Germline CDR1 and CDR2: SQVTM and ANQGSEA.

V gene TRBV2 combines with J gene TRBJ2-2, with TRBD1 identical over 7 bases. The V gene end was trimmed by 7 bases and the J gene end by 3 bases; junction bases not matched to a gene: 5. The germline gives CDR1 SNHLY, CDR2 FYNNEI. This CDR3 has 14 amino acids. This CDR3 is CASKRQGDTGELFF. The CDR3 coding sequence is TGTGCCAGCAAAAGACAGGGTGACACCGGGGAGCTGTTTTTT.

In the case of this clonotype: This sequence may be a read error, since a much larger clone differs from it by one base. The CDR3 reads CAISKGLALETQYF. The DNA for the CDR3 is TGTGCCATCAGCAAGGGACTAGCGTTGGAGACCCAGTACTTC. The chain couples TRBV15 to TRBJ2-5; 10 bases are a match to TRBD2. This CDR3 spans 14 amino acids. Per germline, CDR1 LNHNV and CDR2 YYDKDF (reference sequence).

The chain links TRBV9 to TRBJ2-1, with D possibly matching TRBD1 (6 bases). The germline CDR1 and CDR2 sequences are SGDLS and YYNGEE. The CDR3 is made up of 16 amino acids. Trimming removed 3 bases at V and 5 bases at J, with 18 bases between. The CDR3: CASSAGDIPNHNEQFF. The DNA of the CDR3 is TGTGCCAGCAGCGCCGGGGACATACCAAATCACAATGAGCAGTTCTTC.

V is TRBV5-4 and J is TRBJ2-1, with D perhaps TRBD1 (10 bases). The CDR3 totals 18 residues. The V gene's germline CDR1 is SGHNT and CDR2 YYREEE (reference sequence). Trimming removed 4 bases from V and 3 bases from J, with 23 bases in between. DNA of the CDR3: TGTGCCAGCAGCACGGGACAGGGGACTAGCACCCTCTACAATGAGCAGTTCTTC. It specifies CASSTGQGTSTLYNEQFF.

This clonotype was detected a few times. The CDR3 loop reads CASSQVVDRDRNNTEAFF. The CDR3, as DNA: TGCGCCAGCAGCCAGGTTGTCGACAGGGACAGAAATAACACTGAAGCTTTCTTT. The chain carries TRBV4-1 and TRBJ1-1; 7 bases are a match to TRBD1. The ends lost 3 bases at V and 2 bases at J; junction bases unmatched: 15. The V gene's germline CDR1 is MGHRA and CDR2 YSYEKL. The CDR3 extends over 18 amino acids.

Many counts were recorded for this clonotype. This chain connects TRBV5-1 to TRBJ2-5; D is ambiguous. CDR3 size: 13 residues. The V end was cut by 4 bases, the J end by 3 bases, with 10 bases between. The V gene's germline CDR1 is SGHRS and CDR2 YFSETQ. The CDR3 sequence is CASSPGWEETQYF. DNA of the CDR3: TGCGCCAGCAGCCCCGGGTGGGAAGAGACCCAGTACTTC.

This clonotype came up a few times. The CDR3, as DNA: TGTGCCAGCAGCTTAGAGTGGGGACAGCCCCAGCATTTT. Translated: CASSLEWGQPQHF. The chain combines TRBV11-2 with TRBJ1-5; D not resolved. Germline CDR1 reads SGHAT; CDR2 reads FQNNGV. Trimming pared 0 bases from V and 7 bases from J, leaving 7 bases between. The CDR3 extends over 13 amino acids.

This clonotype showed up just a few times. The CDR3 spells CASSQLGGERPEQYF. For the CDR3, the DNA is TGTGCCAGCAGCCAGTTAGGGGGCGAAAGGCCCGAGCAGTACTTC. This rearrangement joins TRBV14 to TRBJ2-7, with 7 positions matching TRBD1. Losses at the gene ends were 3 bases for V and 6 bases for J; bases not matched to a gene: 11. Germline lookup yields CDR1 SGHDN and CDR2 FVKESK. The CDR3 runs to 15 residues.

This clonotype was picked up a small number of times. The chain recombines TRBV5-1 with TRBJ1-5; the D gene is possibly TRBD1 (5 bases). CDR1 is SGHRS, CDR2 YFSETQ, per germline. Deletions cut 0 bases from V and 4 bases from J, with 11 bases between. The CDR3 has 15 residues. The CDR3 spells CASSLVGGRNQPQHF. In DNA, the CDR3 is TGCGCCAGCAGCTTGGTGGGGGGTCGGAATCAGCCCCAGCATTTT.

This clonotype was found many times. The gene calls are TRBV7-9 and TRBJ2-7, with D unclear. CDR1 is SEHNR, CDR2 FQNEAQ, per germline (reference sequence). This CDR3 has 14 residues. Trimming removed 5 bases from V and 2 bases from J, with 13 bases in between. This chain's CDR3 is CASSLSVRTYEQYF. For the CDR3, the DNA is TGTGCCAGCAGCCTCTCGGTCCGGACCTACGAGCAGTACTTC.

This clonotype has more than one count but fewer than ten. J is TRBJ2-7 and V is TRBV11-2; D ambiguous. The CDR3 is made up of 13 amino acids. In germline, CDR1 is SGHAT, CDR2 FQNNGV. Trimming pared 1 base from V and 2 bases from J, leaving 6 bases between. The CDR3 sequence: CASSLGITYEQYF. The CDR3 DNA reads TGTGCCAGCAGCTTAGGTATCACCTACGAGCAGTACTTC.

The chain carries TRBV5-1 and TRBJ2-1; TRBD1 aligns across 7 bases. The CDR3 totals 14 residues. Germline V gives CDR1 SGHRS, CDR2 YFSETQ. V lost 6 bases and J lost 4; bases outside the gene matches: 7. CDR3 sequence (DNA): TGCGCCAGCAACACGGGACAGTTATACAATGAGCAGTTCTTC. The encoded protein is CASNTGQLYNEQFF.

There are many counts of this clonotype. This sequence joins TRBV20-1 and TRBJ1-1, with a possible D match to TRBD1 (5 bases). Germline V gives CDR1 DFQATT, CDR2 SNEGSKA (reference sequence). This CDR3 has 13 residues. The chain's CDR3 is CLTTPGRNTEAFF. CDR3 nucleotide sequence: TGCCTAACCACCCCGGGACGTAACACTGAAGCTTTCTTT.

This clonotype has just a few counts. The V and J genes are TRBV6-6 and TRBJ2-5; D might be TRBD1 or TRBD2, each matching 5 bases. Trimming removed 5 bases at V and 5 bases at J, with 9 bases between. There are 12 residues in the CDR3. Germline loops: CDR1 MNHNY, CDR2 SVGAGI (reference sequence). In nucleotides, the CDR3 is TGTGCCAGCAGTGGGACCACGGAGACCCAGTACTTC. It specifies CASSGTTETQYF.

The CDR3 is CAISPNVGSSYEQYF. The CDR3 DNA is TGTGCCATCAGTCCAAACGTAGGGAGCTCCTACGAGCAGTACTTC. The gene calls are TRBV10-3 and TRBJ2-7; D is possibly TRBD2 (5 bases). Germline assignment: CDR1 ENHRY and CDR2 SYGVKD. Trimming took off 5 bases at V and 0 bases at J, with 14 bases between the two ends. The CDR3 has 15 residues.